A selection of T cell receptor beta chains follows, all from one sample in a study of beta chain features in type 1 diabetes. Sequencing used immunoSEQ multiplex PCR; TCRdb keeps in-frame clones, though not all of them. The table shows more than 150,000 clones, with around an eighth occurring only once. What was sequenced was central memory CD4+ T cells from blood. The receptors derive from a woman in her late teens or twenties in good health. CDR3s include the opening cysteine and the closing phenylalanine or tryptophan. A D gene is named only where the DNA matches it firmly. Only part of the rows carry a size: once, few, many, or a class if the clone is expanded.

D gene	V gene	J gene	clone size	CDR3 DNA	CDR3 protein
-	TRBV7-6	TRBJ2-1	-	TGTGCTAGCAGCCAATCTAGTCAAGATGAGCAGTTCTTC	CASSQSSQDEQFF
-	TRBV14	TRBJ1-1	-	TGTGCCAGCAGCCAACAGGTTACAGTTAACACTGAAGCTTTCTTT	CASSQQVTVNTEAFF
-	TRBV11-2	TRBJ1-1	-	TGTGCCAGCAGCTTAGAGAGGGTTGTATATACTGAAGCTTTCTTT	CASSLERVVYTEAFF
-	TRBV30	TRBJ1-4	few	TGTGCCTGGGTGACGGGGTCTGGTGAAAAACTGTTTTTT	CAWVTGSGEKLFF
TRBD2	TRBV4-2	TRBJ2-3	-	TGTGCCAGCAGCCAAGACGGGACTAGCGGGGTCACAGATACGCAGTATTTT	CASSQDGTSGVTDTQYF
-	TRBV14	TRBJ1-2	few	TGTGCCAGCAGCCAAGACCGATCTCGGGGCTATGGCTACACCTTC	CASSQDRSRGYGYTF
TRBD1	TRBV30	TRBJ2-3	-	TGTGCCTGGACTAAGACAGGGTCTGGCGCAGATACGCAGTATTTT	CAWTKTGSGADTQYF
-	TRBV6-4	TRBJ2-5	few	TGTGCCAGCAGCCTGAACAGCGGGGAGACCCAGTACTTC	CASSLNSGETQYF
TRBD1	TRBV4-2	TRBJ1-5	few	TGTGCCAGCAGCCATGGACAGGGTGGCAATCAGCCCCAGCATTTT	CASSHGQGGNQPQHF
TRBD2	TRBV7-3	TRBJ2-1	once	TGTGCCAGCAGCTTCTCTAGCGGGAGGGGACTCTCCTACAATGAGCAGTTCTTC	CASSFSSGRGLSYNEQFF
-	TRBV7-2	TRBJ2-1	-	TGTGCCAGCAGGGGGGCTAGCAGCTACAATGAGCAGTTCTTC	CASRGASSYNEQFF
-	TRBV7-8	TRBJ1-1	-	TGTGCCAGCAGCTTAGTTCAGGGGAACACTGAAGCTTTCTTT	CASSLVQGNTEAFF
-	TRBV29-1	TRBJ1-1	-	TGCAGCGTTTCCGCCCTAAACACTGAAGCTTTCTTT	CSVSALNTEAFF
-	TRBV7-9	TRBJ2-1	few	TGTGCCAGCAGCTTAGGTGGCTCCTCTGAGCAGTTCTTC	CASSLGGSSEQFF
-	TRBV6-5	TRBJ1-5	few	TGTGCCAGCAGTTACCAACAGGGACAAAATCAGCCCCAGCATTTT	CASSYQQGQNQPQHF
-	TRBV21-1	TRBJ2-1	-	TGTGCCAGCAGCAAAGTTCGTCGGACTAGCGAGACGTACAATGAGCAGTTCTTC	CASSKVRRTSETYNEQFF
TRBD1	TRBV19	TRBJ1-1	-	TGTGCCAGTAGGACAGAACAGGGGGCGGACACTGAAGCTTTCTTT	CASRTEQGADTEAFF
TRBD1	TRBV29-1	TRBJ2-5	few	TGCAGCGTTGAAGATCGAGTCAGGGGGCTGTTAGGAGAGACCCAGTACTTC	CSVEDRVRGLLGETQYF
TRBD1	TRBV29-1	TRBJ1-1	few	TGCAGCGTTGCGTGGAGGGGACAGACCACTGAAGCTTTCTTT	CSVAWRGQTTEAFF
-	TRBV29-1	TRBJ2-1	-	TGCAGCGTCTTAGCCCGGGGTCAGGCGATTGGTGAGCAGTTCTTC	CSVLARGQAIGEQFF
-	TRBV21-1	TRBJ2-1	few	TGTGCCAGCAGCAAAGCGGGGACAGACTACAATGAGCAGTTCTTC	CASSKAGTDYNEQFF
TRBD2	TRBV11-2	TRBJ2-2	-	TGTGCCAGCAGCCCGTGGGGCGGGAGTCCCGGGGAGCTGTTTTTT	CASSPWGGSPGELFF
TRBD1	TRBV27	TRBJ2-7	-	TGTGCCAGCAGTCGACAGGGAAAAGATTACGAGCAGTACTTC	CASSRQGKDYEQYF
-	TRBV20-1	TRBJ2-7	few	TGCAGTGCTGGGCTTCAAATCGGGCAGTACTTC	CSAGLQIGQYF
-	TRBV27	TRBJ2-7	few	TGTGCCAGCAGTTTCAGATACGAGCAGTACTTC	CASSFRYEQYF
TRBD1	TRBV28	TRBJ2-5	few	TGTGCCAGCAGCATCCTGACCGGGACAGGGGCTCAGACCCAGTACTTC	CASSILTGTGAQTQYF
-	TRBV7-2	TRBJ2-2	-	TGTGCCAGCAGCGCCCTGGCAGGCACCGGGGAGCTGTTTTTT	CASSALAGTGELFF
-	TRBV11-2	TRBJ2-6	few	TGTGCCAGCAGCCTCGTGAGCTCTGGGGCCAACGTCCTGACTTTC	CASSLVSSGANVLTF
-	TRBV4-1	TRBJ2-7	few	TGCGCCAGCAGCCCAGGGTCTACCTACGAGCAGTACTTC	CASSPGSTYEQYF
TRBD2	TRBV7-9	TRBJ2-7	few	TGTGCCAGCAGCTTACGACGGGAGGGTGTCGAGCAGTACTTC	CASSLRREGVEQYF
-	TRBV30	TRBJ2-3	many	TGTGCCTGGAGTGGTGGAGGCAACACGGTCGGTACGCAGTATTTT	CAWSGGGNTVGTQYF
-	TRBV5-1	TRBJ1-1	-	TGCGCCAGCAGCCCCGAGGGACATTCTAACACTGAAGCTTTCTTT	CASSPEGHSNTEAFF
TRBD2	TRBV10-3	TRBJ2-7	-	TGTGCCATCACGGCTAGCGGGACTGCCTACGAGCAGTACTTC	CAITASGTAYEQYF
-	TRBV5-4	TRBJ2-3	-	TGTGCCAGCACTAACCCCCCAGCGGCTAGATGCACAGATACGCAGTATTTT	CASTNPPAARCTDTQYF
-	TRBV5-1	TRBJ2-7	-	TGCGCCAGCAGCTGGGGTCCAGGGAAATCCGCCTACGAGCAGTACTTC	CASSWGPGKSAYEQYF
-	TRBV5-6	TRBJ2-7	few	TGTGCCAGCAGCTTGTTGGGCAGCCCTGAACCTATCCTCTTC	CASSLLGSPEPILF
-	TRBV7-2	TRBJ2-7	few	TGTGCCAGCAGCTACGGGAGCTACGAGCAGTACTTC	CASSYGSYEQYF
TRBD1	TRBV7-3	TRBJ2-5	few	TGTGCCAGCAGCCAAGCAGGGGCAGGGGGCCAAGAGACCCAGTACTTC	CASSQAGAGGQETQYF
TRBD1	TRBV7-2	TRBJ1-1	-	TGTGCCAGCAGCTCGACCGGACAGGGTGAAGCTTTCTTT	CASSSTGQGEAFF
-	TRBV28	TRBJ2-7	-	TGTGCCAGCAGTTGGAACGGAGCCTACGAGCAGTACTTC	CASSWNGAYEQYF
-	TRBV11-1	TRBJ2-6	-	TGTGCCAGCAGCTTACGGGGTTCCGGGGCCAACGTCCTGACTTTC	CASSLRGSGANVLTF
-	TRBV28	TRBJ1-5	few	TGTGCCAGCAGTTTTGGGGGAGGGAGCAATCAGCCCCAGCATTTT	CASSFGGGSNQPQHF
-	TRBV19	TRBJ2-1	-	TGTGCCAGTCATTATGGGACTTCCGCCCAAGCCGAGCAGTTCTTC	CASHYGTSAQAEQFF
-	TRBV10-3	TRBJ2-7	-	TGTGCCATCAGTGACGGGGATCAGCAGTACTTC	CAISDGDQQYF
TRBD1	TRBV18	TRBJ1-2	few	TGTGCCAGCTCACCACAGGACAGGGGCCAGGGCTACACCTTC	CASSPQDRGQGYTF
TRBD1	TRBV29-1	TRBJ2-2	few	TGCACCGGACAGGAGAACACCGGGGAGCTGTTTTTT	CTGQENTGELFF
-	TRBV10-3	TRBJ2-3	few	TGTGCCATCGCGGGCACAGATACGCAGTATTTT	CAIAGTDTQYF
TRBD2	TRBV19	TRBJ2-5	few	TGTGCCAGTATGACTAGCGGGAGGGCCGGTGAGACCCAGTACTTC	CASMTSGRAGETQYF
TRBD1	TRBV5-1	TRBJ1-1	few	TGCGCCAGCAGCTTCGGGGACAGGGCTGAAGCTTTCTTT	CASSFGDRAEAFF
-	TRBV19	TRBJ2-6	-	TGTGCCAGTAGTTTGGTACTACCCCAACTTCTGCAGCCCGACGTCCTGACTTTC	CASSLVLPQLLQPDVLTF
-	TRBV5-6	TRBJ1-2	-	TGTGCCAGCATCCGTCAGGGGTGGGATGGCTACACCTTC	CASIRQGWDGYTF
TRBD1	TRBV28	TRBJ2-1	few	TGTGCCAGCAGTTCACATGGACAGGTCAATGAGCAGTTCTTC	CASSSHGQVNEQFF
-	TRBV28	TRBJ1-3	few	TGTGCCAGCAGTTTAGTCAACTCTGGAAACACCATATATTTT	CASSLVNSGNTIYF
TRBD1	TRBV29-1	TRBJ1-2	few	TGCAGCGTAACCCGGGACAGACCTTTTTATGGCTACACCTTC	CSVTRDRPFYGYTF
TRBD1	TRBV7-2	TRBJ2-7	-	TGTGCCAGCAGCCAGGGGGTTTCGACTGCCTACGAGCAGTACTTC	CASSQGVSTAYEQYF
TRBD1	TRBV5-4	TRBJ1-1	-	TGTGCCAGCAGCCCTCGGGGGACAGGGGGGACTGAAGCTTTCTTT	CASSPRGTGGTEAFF
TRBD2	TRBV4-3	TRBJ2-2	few	TGCGCCAGCAGCCAAGATTCGGGGGGGGGAAACACCGGGGAGCTGTTTTTT	CASSQDSGGGNTGELFF
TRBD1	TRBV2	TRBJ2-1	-	TGTGCCAGTCGGCGGACAGGGGAAGGGGAACCCTTCTTC	CASRRTGEGEPFF
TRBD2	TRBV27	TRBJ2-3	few	TGTGCCAGCAGGGGGCTAGCGGGAGGCACAGATACGCAGTATTTT	CASRGLAGGTDTQYF